The TCR beta chain under discussion was sequenced for a study of shared T cell receptors in the human thymus. Measured with immunoSEQ multiplex PCR; TCRdb has only the in-frame clones, and not every one. Among 700,000 or so clones, roughly 88% were seen once, and the ten largest hold 0.0095% to 0.013%. Germline loops: CDR1 LGHNA, CDR2 YSLEER. Trimming removed 3 bases from V and 1 base from J, with 18 bases in between. CDR3 length: 17 amino acids. This sample also belongs to another study, concerning human thymus T cells. That report notes: The thymus was resected at corrective cardiac surgery.

This clonotype was sampled from a girl under three years old with a congenital heart defect. The sample taken for sequencing was thymocytes. The chain carries TRBV4-3 and TRBJ2-5, with D uncertain. The CDR3 sequence is CASSQIVLRPFQETQYF. As DNA, the CDR3 is TGCGCCAGCAGCCAGATAGTCTTACGTCCCTTCCAAGAGACCCAGTACTTC.